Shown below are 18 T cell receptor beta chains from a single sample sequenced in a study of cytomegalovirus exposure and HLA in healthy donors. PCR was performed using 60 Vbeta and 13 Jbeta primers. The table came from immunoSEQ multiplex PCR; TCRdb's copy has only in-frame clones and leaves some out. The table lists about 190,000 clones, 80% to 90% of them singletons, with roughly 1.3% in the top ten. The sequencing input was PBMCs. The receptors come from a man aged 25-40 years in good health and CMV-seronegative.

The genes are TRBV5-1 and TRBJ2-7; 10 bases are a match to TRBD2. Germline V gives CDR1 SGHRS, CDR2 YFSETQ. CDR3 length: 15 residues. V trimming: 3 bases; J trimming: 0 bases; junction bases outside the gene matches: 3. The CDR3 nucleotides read TGCGCCAGCAGCTGGGGGACTAGCGACTCCTACGAGCAGTACTTC. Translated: CASSWGTSDSYEQYF.

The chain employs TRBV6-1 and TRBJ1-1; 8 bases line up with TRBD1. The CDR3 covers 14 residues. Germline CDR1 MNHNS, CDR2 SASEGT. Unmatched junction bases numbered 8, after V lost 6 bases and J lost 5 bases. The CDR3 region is CASRQTGGWTEAFF. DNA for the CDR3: TGTGCCAGCAGACAAACAGGGGGGTGGACTGAAGCTTTCTTT.

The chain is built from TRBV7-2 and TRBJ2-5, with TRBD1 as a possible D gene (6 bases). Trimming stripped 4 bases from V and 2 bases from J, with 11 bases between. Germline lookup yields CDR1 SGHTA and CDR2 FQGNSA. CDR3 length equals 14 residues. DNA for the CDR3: TGTGCCAGCAGCTCGACAGGTGCTCAAGAGACCCAGTACTTC. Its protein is CASSSTGAQETQYF.

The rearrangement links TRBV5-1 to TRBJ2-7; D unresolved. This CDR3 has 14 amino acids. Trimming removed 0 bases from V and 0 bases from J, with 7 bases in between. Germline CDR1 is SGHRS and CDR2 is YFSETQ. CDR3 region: CASSLAASSYEQYF. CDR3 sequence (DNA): TGCGCCAGCAGCTTGGCCGCGAGCTCCTACGAGCAGTACTTC.

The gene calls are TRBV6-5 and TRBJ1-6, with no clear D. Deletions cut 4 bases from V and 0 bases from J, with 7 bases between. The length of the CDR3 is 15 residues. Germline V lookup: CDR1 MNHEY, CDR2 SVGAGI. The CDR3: CASSSGFSYNSPLHF. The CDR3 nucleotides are TGTGCCAGCAGTTCTGGCTTCTCCTATAATTCACCCCTCCACTTT.

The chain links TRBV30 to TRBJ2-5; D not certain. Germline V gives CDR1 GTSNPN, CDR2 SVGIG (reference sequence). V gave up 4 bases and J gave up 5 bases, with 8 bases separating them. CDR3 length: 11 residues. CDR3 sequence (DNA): TGTGCCTGGACCGTAACTGAGACCCAGTACTTC. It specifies CAWTVTETQYF.

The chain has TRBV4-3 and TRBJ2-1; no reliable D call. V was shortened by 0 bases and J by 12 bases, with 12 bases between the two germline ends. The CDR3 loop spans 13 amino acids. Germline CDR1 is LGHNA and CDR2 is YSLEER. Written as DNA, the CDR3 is TGCGCCAGCAGCCAAGAGCCCTTAATTAGGCAGTTCTTC. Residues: CASSQEPLIRQFF.

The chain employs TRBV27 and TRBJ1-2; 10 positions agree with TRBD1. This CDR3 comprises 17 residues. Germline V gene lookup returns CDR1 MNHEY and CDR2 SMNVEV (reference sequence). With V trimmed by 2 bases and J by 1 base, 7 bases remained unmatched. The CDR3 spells CASSLSGQGGINYGYTF. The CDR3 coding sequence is TGTGCCAGCAGTTTAAGCGGACAGGGGGGGATTAACTATGGCTACACCTTC.

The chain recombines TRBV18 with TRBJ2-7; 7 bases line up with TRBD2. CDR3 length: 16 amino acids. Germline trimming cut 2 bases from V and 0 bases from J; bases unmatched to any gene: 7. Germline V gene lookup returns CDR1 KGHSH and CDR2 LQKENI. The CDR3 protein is CASSPRLADFSYEQYF. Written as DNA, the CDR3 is TGTGCCAGCTCACCAAGGCTAGCGGACTTCTCCTACGAGCAGTACTTC.

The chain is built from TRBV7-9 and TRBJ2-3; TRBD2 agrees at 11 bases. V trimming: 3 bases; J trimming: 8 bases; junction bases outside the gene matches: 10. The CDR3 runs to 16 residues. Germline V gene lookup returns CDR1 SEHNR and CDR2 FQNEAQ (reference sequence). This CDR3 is CASSFSGTSGLGTQYF. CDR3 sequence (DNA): TGTGCCAGCAGCTTCAGTGGGACTAGCGGACTGGGTACGCAGTATTTT.

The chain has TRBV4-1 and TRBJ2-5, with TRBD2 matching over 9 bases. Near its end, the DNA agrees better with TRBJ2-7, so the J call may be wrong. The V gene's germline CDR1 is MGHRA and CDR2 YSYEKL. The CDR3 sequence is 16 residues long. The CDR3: CASSHPGGGGAYEQYF. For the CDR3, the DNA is TGCGCCAGCAGCCACCCCGGAGGCGGGGGGGCCTACGAGCAGTACTTC.

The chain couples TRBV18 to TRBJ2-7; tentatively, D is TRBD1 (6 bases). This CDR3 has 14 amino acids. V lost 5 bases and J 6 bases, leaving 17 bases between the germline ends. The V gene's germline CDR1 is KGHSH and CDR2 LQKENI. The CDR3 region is CASSEQGMSGEQYF. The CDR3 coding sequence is TGTGCCAGCTCAGAACAGGGTATGTCGGGCGAGCAGTACTTC.

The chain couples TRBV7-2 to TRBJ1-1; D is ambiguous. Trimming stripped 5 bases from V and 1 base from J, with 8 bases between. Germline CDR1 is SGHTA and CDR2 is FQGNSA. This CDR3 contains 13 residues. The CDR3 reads CASSPYTNTEAFF. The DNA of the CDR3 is TGTGCCAGCAGCCCATACACGAACACTGAAGCTTTCTTT.

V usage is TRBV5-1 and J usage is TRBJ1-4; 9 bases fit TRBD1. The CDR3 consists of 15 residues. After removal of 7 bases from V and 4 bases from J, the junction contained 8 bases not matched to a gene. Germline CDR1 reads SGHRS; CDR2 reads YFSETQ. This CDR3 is CASGPGQGNNEKLFF. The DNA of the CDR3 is TGCGCCAGCGGCCCGGGACAGGGAAATAATGAAAAACTGTTTTTT.

CDR3 DNA: TGTGCCAGCAGCGACCCGGGACAGGGATATCAGCCCCAGCATTTT. It is translated as CASSDPGQGYQPQHF. The rearrangement links TRBV6-5 to TRBJ1-5; 9 bases are shared with TRBD1. After removal of 6 bases from V and 5 bases from J, the junction contained 8 bases not matched to a gene. The germline CDR1 and CDR2 sequences are MNHEY and SVGAGI. CDR3 length equals 15 residues.

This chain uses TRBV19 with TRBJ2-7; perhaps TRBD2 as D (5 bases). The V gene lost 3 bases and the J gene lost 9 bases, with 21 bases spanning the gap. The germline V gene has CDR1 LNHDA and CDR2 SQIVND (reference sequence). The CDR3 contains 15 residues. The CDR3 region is CASSIGLGWGMRQYF. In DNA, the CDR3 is TGTGCCAGTAGTATCGGACTGGGATGGGGTATGCGGCAGTACTTC.

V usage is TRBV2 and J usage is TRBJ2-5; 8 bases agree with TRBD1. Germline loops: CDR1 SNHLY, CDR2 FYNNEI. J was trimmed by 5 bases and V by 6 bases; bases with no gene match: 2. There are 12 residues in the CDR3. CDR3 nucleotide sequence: TGTGCCAGCAGGACAGGGGAGGAGACCCAGTACTTC. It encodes CASRTGEETQYF.

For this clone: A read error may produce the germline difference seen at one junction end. The CDR3 coding sequence is TGTGCTAGCAGCCATGCAGACACCGGGGAGCTGTTTTTT. This sequence encodes CASSHADTGELFF. V is TRBV7-7 and J is TRBJ2-2; D is uncertain. Per germline, CDR1 SSHAT and CDR2 FNYEAQ (reference sequence). This CDR3 is 13 amino acids long.